The clone carrying this T cell receptor (beta chain) was detected ten times or more. The target antigen is unknown. RNA transcripts provided the source from which TCR beta CDR3 regions were amplified. HTBI primers drove first-round RT-PCR of the TCR CDR3. TCRdb called the multiplex PCR reads again in MiXCR, with one record for every CDR3 protein. The sample shows 300,000 to 450,000 distinct CDR3 sequences, 25% of them seen only once. The germline gives CDR1 SNHLY, CDR2 FYNNEI. V was pared by 4 bases and J by 0 bases, with 15 bases between. There are 17 residues in the CDR3. This specimen belongs to a study of T cells in Graves' hyperthyroidism and ophthalmopathy. Study-level background: Peripheral blood draws took place at initial diagnosis, ahead of any treatment. Notes on the study in general: Within blood appeared most thyroid clonotypes that had expanded above 0.001. Classification by a 13 V-J model distinguished ophthalmopathy from stable hyperthyroidism.

Patients between 18 and 65 years old had hyperthyroidism, newly diagnosed and lasting under 2 months. The chain uses TRBV2 and TRBJ1-4; D might be TRBD1 (6 bases). The sample was blood. This clonotype was obtained from a man aged 45-65 years with Graves' hyperthyroidism. CDR3 in amino acids: CASSAGQRYATNEKLFF. The DNA for the CDR3 is TGTGCCAGCAGTGCAGGACAGAGATATGCAACTAATGAAAAACTGTTTTTT.